These T cell receptor beta chains were read from a single sample in a study of cytomegalovirus exposure and HLA in healthy donors. The data were produced by immunoSEQ multiplex PCR, yet TCRdb's version contains in-frame clones alone and is incomplete. In the table there are over 100,000 clones, 60% to 85% of which are singletons. Material for sequencing was PBMCs. These receptors were collected from a woman in her 40s in good health and CMV-seropositive. Each CDR3 is given with its conserved first and last residue.

v_gene: TRBV30
j_gene: TRBJ2-3
CDR3aa: CAWSPPLAGVGGDTQYF

v_gene: TRBV10-3
j_gene: TRBJ2-7
CDR3aa: CAIMPSPGQGSEQYF

v_gene: TRBV6-1
j_gene: TRBJ1-2
CDR3aa: CASSEAGGSNTF

v_gene: TRBV5-4
j_gene: TRBJ1-2
CDR3aa: CASSSVPDRGNGYTF

v_gene: TRBV4-1
j_gene: TRBJ2-1
CDR3aa: CASSRAGGYNEQFF

v_gene: TRBV4-1
j_gene: TRBJ1-1
CDR3aa: CASSRQQGTEAFF

v_gene: TRBV7-9
j_gene: TRBJ2-3
CDR3aa: CASSLLAGSTDTQYF

v_gene: TRBV6-5
j_gene: TRBJ2-7
CDR3aa: CASSRTGPSYEQYF

v_gene: TRBV18
j_gene: TRBJ2-5
CDR3aa: CASSSMDRGLGETQYF

v_gene: TRBV7-9
j_gene: TRBJ1-1
CDR3aa: CASSSPQGSNTEAFF

v_gene: TRBV7-6
j_gene: TRBJ2-7
CDR3aa: CASSSRQESYEQYF

v_gene: TRBV7-9
j_gene: TRBJ2-2
CDR3aa: CSSSLLRSGELFF

v_gene: TRBV30
j_gene: TRBJ1-2
CDR3aa: CAWSIRHINYGYTF

v_gene: TRBV7-2
j_gene: TRBJ1-6
CDR3aa: CASSLRRVNSPLHF

v_gene: TRBV9
j_gene: TRBJ2-7
CDR3aa: CASSVDSPHEQYF

v_gene: TRBV2
j_gene: TRBJ1-5
CDR3aa: CASSVDRTLQPQHF

v_gene: TRBV10-3
j_gene: TRBJ1-1
CDR3aa: CATTTGGDTEAFF

v_gene: TRBV9
j_gene: TRBJ2-1
CDR3aa: CASSVGVRQGVGNEQFF

v_gene: TRBV4-2
j_gene: TRBJ2-5
CDR3aa: CASSHPGTGGEETQYF

v_gene: TRBV29-1
j_gene: TRBJ1-2
CDR3aa: CSVGDQGLTTF

v_gene: TRBV6-6
j_gene: TRBJ1-1
CDR3aa: CASRETGYTEAFF

v_gene: TRBV20-1
j_gene: TRBJ1-2
CDR3aa: CSATGGVGYTF

v_gene: TRBV27
j_gene: TRBJ1-1
CDR3aa: CASKGQGNTEAFF

v_gene: TRBV10-3
j_gene: TRBJ2-5
CDR3aa: CAISDYQETQYF

v_gene: TRBV28
j_gene: TRBJ1-3
CDR3aa: CASSFRRVSGNTIYF

v_gene: TRBV11-3
j_gene: TRBJ2-7
CDR3aa: CASSLGGGDGEQYF

v_gene: TRBV14
j_gene: TRBJ2-3
CDR3aa: CASSQATTGGPQYF

v_gene: TRBV2
j_gene: TRBJ2-5
CDR3aa: CASSVESRSSLAQYF

v_gene: TRBV5-1
j_gene: TRBJ2-1
CDR3aa: CASSPTGTLYNEQFF

v_gene: TRBV28
j_gene: TRBJ2-7
CDR3aa: CASSLRDWGREQYF

v_gene: TRBV5-4
j_gene: TRBJ2-7
CDR3aa: CASSLVGSGGRGYEQYF

v_gene: TRBV27
j_gene: TRBJ2-7
CDR3aa: CASSPLSGYEQYF

v_gene: TRBV5-1
j_gene: TRBJ2-5
CDR3aa: CASSLETSGRETQYF

v_gene: TRBV6-5
j_gene: NA
CDR3aa: CASRSGLAGSYEQYF

v_gene: TRBV19
j_gene: TRBJ1-1
CDR3aa: CASTAGQGLEAFF

v_gene: TRBV5-1
j_gene: TRBJ1-6
CDR3aa: CASSLAGWYNSPLHF

v_gene: TRBV5-4
j_gene: TRBJ1-1
CDR3aa: CASQQTGGGTEAFF

v_gene: TRBV19
j_gene: TRBJ2-1
CDR3aa: CASSTYPSGGTYNEQFF

v_gene: TRBV7-2
j_gene: TRBJ1-5
CDR3aa: CASSLGRGLQPQHF

v_gene: TRBV7-9
j_gene: TRBJ2-6
CDR3aa: CASSRLDRGAGANVLTF

v_gene: TRBV30
j_gene: TRBJ1-1
CDR3aa: CAWRRWSTEAFF

v_gene: TRBV19
j_gene: TRBJ1-5
CDR3aa: CASSTRGLGNQPQHF

v_gene: TRBV13
j_gene: TRBJ2-7
CDR3aa: CASSFEAGPYEQYF

v_gene: TRBV19
j_gene: TRBJ1-1
CDR3aa: CASSFGFKNTEAFF

v_gene: TRBV7-9
j_gene: TRBJ2-5
CDR3aa: CASSLDPGLAEETQYF

v_gene: TRBV6-1
j_gene: TRBJ1-1
CDR3aa: CATSGGTLEAFF

v_gene: TRBV27
j_gene: TRBJ1-4
CDR3aa: CASSRQGTNEKLFF

v_gene: TRBV2
j_gene: TRBJ2-7
CDR3aa: CASSLQGGYEQYF

v_gene: TRBV7-3
j_gene: TRBJ1-1
CDR3aa: CASARTGETEAFF

v_gene: TRBV14
j_gene: TRBJ2-7
CDR3aa: CASSQDRRGEQYF

v_gene: TRBV9
j_gene: TRBJ2-3
CDR3aa: CASSVAVAAGGSITDTQYF